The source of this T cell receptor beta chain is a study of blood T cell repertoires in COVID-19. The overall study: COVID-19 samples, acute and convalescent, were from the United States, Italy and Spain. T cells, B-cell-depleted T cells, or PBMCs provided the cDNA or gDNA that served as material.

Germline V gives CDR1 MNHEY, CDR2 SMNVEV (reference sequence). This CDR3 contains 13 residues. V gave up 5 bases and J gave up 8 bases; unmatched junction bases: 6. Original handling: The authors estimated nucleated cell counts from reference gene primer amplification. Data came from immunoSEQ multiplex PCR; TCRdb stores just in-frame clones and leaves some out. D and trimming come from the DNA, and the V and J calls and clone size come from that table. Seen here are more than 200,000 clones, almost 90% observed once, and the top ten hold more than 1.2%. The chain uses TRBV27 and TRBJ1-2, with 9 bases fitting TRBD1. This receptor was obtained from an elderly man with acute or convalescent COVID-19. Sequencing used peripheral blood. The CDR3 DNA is TGTGCCAGCAGTAATGACAGGGGGTACGGCTACACCTTC. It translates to CASSNDRGYGYTF.